The clone carrying this T cell receptor beta chain showed up just a few times. Its target is not known. Sequenced by immunoSEQ multiplex PCR; TCRdb stores in-frame clones only, minus some. Of 780,000 or so clones listed, roughly 72% are singletons. This sample was taken from a study of shared clonotypes between healthy human individuals. The CDR3 has 13 residues. Unmatched junction bases numbered 4, after V lost 6 bases and J lost 6 bases. In germline, CDR1 is MGHDK, CDR2 SYGVNS. Nashville, Tennessee was home to all donors, each a Caucasian adult. Study findings and constraints: Relative to memory subsets, naive subsets generally showed larger estimated richness.

The sample consisted of memory CD4+ T cells sorted from blood. The subset is: CD45RA-negative fraction. The receptor was isolated from a young woman in good health. The chain combines TRBV25-1 with TRBJ2-2, with 7 positions matching TRBD1. CDR3 region: CASRNQGAGELFF. The CDR3 DNA is TGTGCCAGCAGGAATCAGGGGGCCGGGGAGCTGTTTTTT.